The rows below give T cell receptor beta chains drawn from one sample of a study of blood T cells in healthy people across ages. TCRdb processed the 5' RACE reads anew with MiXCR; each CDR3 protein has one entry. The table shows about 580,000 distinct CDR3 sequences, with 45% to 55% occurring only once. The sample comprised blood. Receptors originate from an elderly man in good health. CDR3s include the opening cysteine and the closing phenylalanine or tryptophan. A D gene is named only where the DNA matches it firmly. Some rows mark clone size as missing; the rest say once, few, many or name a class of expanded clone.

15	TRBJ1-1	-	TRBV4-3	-	CASSQREVRGTEAFF	TGCGCCAGCAGCCAGAGGGAGGTTCGGGGAACTGAAGCTTTCTTT
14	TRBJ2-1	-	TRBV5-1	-	CASSVQTEYNEQFF	TGCGCCAGCAGCGTGCAGACAGAGTACAATGAGCAGTTCTTC
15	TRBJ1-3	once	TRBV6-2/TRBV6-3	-	CASSTGRLSGNTIYF	TGTGCCAGCAGTACAGGCCGTCTCTCTGGAAACACCATATATTTT
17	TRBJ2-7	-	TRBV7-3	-	CASSLLGGGGSYNEQYF	TGTGCCAGCAGCTTATTGGGGGGAGGGGGTTCTTACAATGAGCAGTACTTC
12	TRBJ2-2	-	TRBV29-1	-	CSVEQVPGELFF	TGCAGCGTAGAACAGGTGCCCGGGGAGCTGTTTTTT
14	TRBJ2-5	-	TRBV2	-	CASSEGSSRETQYF	TGTGCCAGCAGTGAAGGCTCCTCCCGGGAGACCCAGTACTTC
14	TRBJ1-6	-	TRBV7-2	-	CASSLTMSSSPLHF	TGTGCCAGCAGCTTAACTATGAGTAGTTCACCCCTCCACTTT
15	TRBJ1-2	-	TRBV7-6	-	CASSPYGEKDYGYTF	TGTGCCAGCAGCCCCTACGGGGAAAAGGACTATGGCTACACCTTC
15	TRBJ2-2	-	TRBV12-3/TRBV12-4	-	CASNLHLASTGELFF	TGTGCCAGCAACCTTCATTTGGCAAGCACCGGGGAGCTGTTTTTT
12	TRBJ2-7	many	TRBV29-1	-	CSVVGASYEQYF	TGCAGCGTTGTTGGGGCTTCCTACGAGCAGTACTTC
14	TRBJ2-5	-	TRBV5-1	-	CASSVGTLQETQYF	TGCGCCAGCAGCGTCGGGACACTCCAAGAGACCCAGTACTTC
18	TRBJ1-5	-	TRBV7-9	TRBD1	CASSLLRDRGLRNQPQHF	TGTGCCAGCAGCTTATTGCGGGACAGGGGGCTGAGGAATCAGCCCCAGCATTTT
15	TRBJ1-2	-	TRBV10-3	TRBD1	CAISGTGTGYGGYTF	TGTGCCATCAGTGGGACAGGGACGGGGTATGGTGGCTACACCTTC
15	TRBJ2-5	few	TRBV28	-	CASSLWLGGQETQYF	TGTGCCAGCAGTTTATGGTTAGGGGGTCAAGAGACCCAGTACTTC
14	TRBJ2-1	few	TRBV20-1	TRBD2	CSVSLAGAYNEQFF	TGCAGTGTCTCACTAGCGGGAGCCTACAATGAGCAGTTCTTC
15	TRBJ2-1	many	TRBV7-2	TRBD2	CASSWTSGGYNEQFF	TGTGCCAGCAGCTGGACTAGCGGAGGGTACAATGAGCAGTTCTTC
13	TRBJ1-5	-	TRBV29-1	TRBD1	CSVTQGAGQPQHF	TGCAGCGTTACGCAGGGGGCGGGGCAGCCCCAGCATTTT
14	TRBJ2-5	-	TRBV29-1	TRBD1	CSAIDRVFSETQYF	TGCAGCGCAATTGACAGGGTTTTTAGCGAGACCCAGTACTTC
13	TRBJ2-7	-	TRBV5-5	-	CASSPNRAHEQYF	TGTGCCAGCAGCCCCAACAGGGCCCACGAGCAGTACTTC
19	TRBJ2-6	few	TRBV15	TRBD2	CATSRDLTSGASGANVLTF	TGTGCCACCAGCAGAGATCTTACTAGCGGGGCCTCTGGGGCCAACGTCCTGACTTTC
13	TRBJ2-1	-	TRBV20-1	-	CSASVTPYNEQFF	TGCAGTGCTAGCGTAACACCGTACAATGAGCAGTTCTTC
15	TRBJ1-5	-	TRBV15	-	CATSRSFGFNQPQHF	TGTGCCACCAGCAGGTCGTTCGGATTCAATCAGCCCCAGCATTTT